The next 18 T cell receptor beta chains were all read from a single sample in a study of cytomegalovirus exposure and HLA in healthy donors. Assay used: immunoSEQ multiplex PCR; TCRdb lists only in-frame clones, some missing. Counted here are roughly 260,000 clones, roughly 89% occurring once; the ten biggest clones make up roughly 2.5%. Sequencing input: PBMCs. Receptors originate from a man between 18 and 29 years old in good health and CMV-seronegative.

As DNA, the CDR3 is TGTGCCAGCAGCTTAAGGTCAGGCCACGGAAACATTCAGTACTTC. As protein: CASSLRSGHGNIQYF. The chain carries TRBV5-6 and TRBJ2-4; D is ambiguous. V gave up 2 bases and J gave up 6 bases, with 15 bases separating them. Looked up from germline, CDR1 is SGHDT and CDR2 is YYEEEE. This CDR3 spans 15 amino acids.

This CDR3 reads CAIRNETSGTNTGELFF. The CDR3 nucleotides read TGCGCCATCCGCAATGAGACTAGCGGGACGAACACCGGGGAGCTGTTTTTT. The genes are TRBV5-1 and TRBJ2-2, with 11 bases lining up with TRBD2. There are 17 residues in the CDR3. Losses at the gene ends were 9 bases for V and 0 bases for J; bases not matched to a gene: 10. In germline, CDR1 is SGHRS, CDR2 YFSETQ.

The chain links TRBV7-2 to TRBJ1-2, with D tentatively TRBD1 (6 bases). The CDR3 length is 17 residues. Trimming took off 5 bases at V and 4 bases at J, with 23 bases between the two ends. The germline V gene encodes CDR1 SGHTA and CDR2 FQGNSA. Written as DNA, the CDR3 is TGTGCCAGCAGCGAAATCCTTCTAGGGGGATGGTCCTATGGCTACACCTTC. This codes for CASSEILLGGWSYGYTF.

The rearrangement links TRBV27 to TRBJ1-2; tentative D call: TRBD1 (6 bases). CDR1 is MNHEY and CDR2 is SMNVEV in the germline V gene (reference sequence). This CDR3 is 13 amino acids long. V was cut by 3 bases and J by 4 bases, with 9 bases left in between. CDR3 nucleotides: TGTGCCAGCAGTTTGCAGGGGAGCTATGGCTACACCTTC. Protein: CASSLQGSYGYTF.

The chain employs TRBV7-9 and TRBJ2-7, with D possibly being TRBD1 (6 bases). The CDR3 is 13 residues long. Germline values: CDR1 SEHNR, CDR2 FQNEAQ (reference sequence). Trimming left V 2 bases short and J 4 bases short, with 9 bases between. For the CDR3, the DNA is TGTGCCAGCAGCTTAACCGACAGGTACGAGCAGTACTTC. Its translation is CASSLTDRYEQYF.

The J gene is TRBJ2-3, the V gene TRBV2; unclear D gene. V gave up 4 bases and J gave up 2 bases, with 7 bases separating them. The CDR3 spans 13 residues. Germline CDR1 is SNHLY and CDR2 is FYNNEI. CDR3 sequence: CASSVLYTDTQYF. The DNA for the CDR3 is TGTGCCAGCAGTGTCCTGTACACAGATACGCAGTATTTT.

The J gene is TRBJ2-5, the V gene TRBV11-2, with 10 bases identical to TRBD1. CDR1 and CDR2 (germline): SGHAT, FQNNGV. The length of the CDR3 is 17 residues. With V trimmed by 2 bases and J by 5 bases, 11 bases remained unmatched. The CDR3 DNA reads TGTGCCAGCAGCTTATATACGGGACAGGGGCCACGGGAGACCCAGTACTTC. Protein: CASSLYTGQGPRETQYF.

The chain employs TRBV7-2 and TRBJ2-1, with D possibly TRBD1 on 5 matching bases. Between the trimmed V and J ends, which lost 1 base and 10 bases, there was a span of 8 bases. The CDR3 runs to 12 residues. From germline, CDR1 is SGHTA and CDR2 FQGNSA. CDR3 sequence reads: CASSLVRVEQFF. The CDR3 DNA sequence: TGTGCCAGCAGCTTAGTCAGGGTCGAGCAGTTCTTC.

This chain joins TRBV29-1 and TRBJ1-3, with D unclear. Germline V gene data show CDR1 as SQVTM and CDR2 as ANQGSEA. Trimming removed 5 bases at V and 1 base at J, with 9 bases between. The CDR3 has 13 residues. CDR3 in amino acids: CSVSTYSGNTIYF. For the CDR3, the DNA is TGCAGCGTTTCTACCTATTCTGGAAACACCATATATTTT.

The chain combines TRBV2 with TRBJ2-3; 16 bases agree with TRBD2. Germline V lookup: CDR1 SNHLY, CDR2 FYNNEI. CDR3 length equals 15 residues. The ends lost 7 bases at V and 4 bases at J; junction bases unmatched: 2. The CDR3 region is CASKGLAGGPDTQYF. The CDR3 nucleotides read TGTGCCAGCAAGGGACTAGCGGGAGGGCCAGATACGCAGTATTTT.

V usage is TRBV5-1 and J usage is TRBJ2-7; 9 nucleotides agree with TRBD2. V gave up 0 bases and J gave up 4 bases; unmatched junction bases: 2. Per germline, CDR1 SGHRS and CDR2 YFSETQ. The CDR3 consists of 14 residues. This CDR3 is CASSLGTSEYEQYF. The CDR3 DNA is TGCGCCAGCAGCTTGGGGACTAGCGAATACGAGCAGTACTTC.

The CDR3 sequence is CASSSVILARYNEQFF. The CDR3 DNA follows: TGTGCCAGCAGCTCGGTTATCCTAGCGAGGTACAATGAGCAGTTCTTC. V usage is TRBV11-2 and J usage is TRBJ2-1; maybe TRBD2 (6 bases). CDR1 SGHAT and CDR2 FQNNGV come from the germline V gene. V was clipped by 4 bases and J by 4 bases, with 17 bases between them. The CDR3 has 16 amino acids.

The chain recombines TRBV10-1 with TRBJ2-5; possible D gene TRBD2, 6 bases. The ends were cut back, 3 bases at V and 4 bases at J, with 9 bases in the middle. Germline V gene lookup returns CDR1 WNHNN and CDR2 SYGVQD (reference sequence). CDR3 length: 13 amino acids. The CDR3 nucleotides read TGCGCCAGCAGTGACCGGGGGTCAGAGACCCAGTACTTC. Its translation is CASSDRGSETQYF.

This clone was detected once. This chain links TRBV4-1 with TRBJ1-1; D is uncertain. Per the germline V gene, CDR1 is MGHRA and CDR2 is YSYEKL. Between the trimmed V and J ends, which lost 0 bases and 3 bases, there was a span of 5 bases. The CDR3 loop spans 13 amino acids. The CDR3 loop is CASSQDRDTEAFF. In DNA, the CDR3 is TGCGCCAGCAGCCAAGATAGAGACACTGAAGCTTTCTTT.

The chain employs TRBV21-1 and TRBJ2-7; the table gives TRBD2 as D, unverified against the DNA. TRBV21-1 is assigned pseudogene status. CDR3 length: 14 residues. The chain's CDR3 is CASRIAGQRYEQYF. The CDR3 DNA reads as TGTGCCAGCAGGATAGCGGGACAGAGGTACGAGCAGTACTTC.

The chain has TRBV2 and TRBJ2-3; D not certain. CDR1 is SNHLY, CDR2 FYNNEI, per germline. Trimming removed 6 bases from V and 0 bases from J, with 10 bases in between. CDR3 size: 14 residues. CDR3 sequence: CASSASSSTDTQYF. Written as DNA, the CDR3 is TGTGCCAGCAGCGCGTCCTCTAGCACAGATACGCAGTATTTT.

V and J are TRBV27 and TRBJ2-1; D is perhaps TRBD2 (5 bases). Germline V gene lookup returns CDR1 MNHEY and CDR2 SMNVEV (reference sequence). CDR3 length: 12 amino acids. The V end was cut by 3 bases, the J end by 10 bases, with 10 bases between. Written as DNA, the CDR3 is TGTGCCAGCAGTTTCCCGGGCGGGGAGCAGTTCTTC. It yields the protein CASSFPGGEQFF.

The chain recombines TRBV18 with TRBJ1-6; D perhaps matches TRBD1 (6 bases). The V end was cut by 2 bases, the J end by 7 bases, with 6 bases between. The CDR3 consists of 13 residues. Per germline, CDR1 KGHSH and CDR2 LQKENI. This chain's CDR3 is CASSPDRNSPLHF. CDR3 sequence (DNA): TGTGCCAGCTCACCAGACAGGAATTCACCCCTCCACTTT.